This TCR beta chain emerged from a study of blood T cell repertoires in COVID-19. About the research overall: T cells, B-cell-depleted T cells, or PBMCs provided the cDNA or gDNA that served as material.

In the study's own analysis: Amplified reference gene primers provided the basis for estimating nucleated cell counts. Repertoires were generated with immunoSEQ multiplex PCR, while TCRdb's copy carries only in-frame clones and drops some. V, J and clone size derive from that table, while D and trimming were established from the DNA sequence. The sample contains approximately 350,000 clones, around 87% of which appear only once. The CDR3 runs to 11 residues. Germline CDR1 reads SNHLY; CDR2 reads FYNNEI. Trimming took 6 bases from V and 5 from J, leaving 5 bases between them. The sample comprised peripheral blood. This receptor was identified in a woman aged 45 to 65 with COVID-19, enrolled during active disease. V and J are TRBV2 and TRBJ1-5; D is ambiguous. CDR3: CASRRDQPQHF. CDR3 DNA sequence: TGTGCCAGCAGGAGGGATCAGCCCCAGCATTTT.